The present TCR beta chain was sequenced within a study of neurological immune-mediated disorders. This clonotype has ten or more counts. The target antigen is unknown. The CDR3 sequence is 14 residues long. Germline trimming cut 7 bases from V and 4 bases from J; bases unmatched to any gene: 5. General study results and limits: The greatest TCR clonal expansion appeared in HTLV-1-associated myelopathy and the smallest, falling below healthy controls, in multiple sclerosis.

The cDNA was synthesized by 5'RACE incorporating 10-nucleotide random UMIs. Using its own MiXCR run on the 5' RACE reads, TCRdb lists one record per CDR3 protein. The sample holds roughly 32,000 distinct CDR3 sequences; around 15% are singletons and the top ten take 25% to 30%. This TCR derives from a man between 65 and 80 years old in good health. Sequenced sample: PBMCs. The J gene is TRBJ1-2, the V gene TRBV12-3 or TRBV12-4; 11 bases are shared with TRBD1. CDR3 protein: CASTLGQGGYGYTF. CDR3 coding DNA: TGTGCCAGCACCCTGGGACAGGGGGGCTATGGCTACACCTTC.